This passage covers 15 T cell receptor beta chains from one sample sequenced in a study of beta chain features in type 1 diabetes. Their antigens remain unidentified. Study findings and constraints: The study found moderately but significantly shorter TCRB CDR3s in all four CD4+ subsets of Type 1 diabetes patients.

Expressed TCRB transcripts were sequenced because the entire RNA isolate underwent reverse transcription. Libraries were prepared by immunoSEQ multiplex PCR; TCRdb keeps only in-frame clonotypes and omits some of them. The sample includes approximately 50,000 clones, roughly two fifths of them seen just once. Source material: Tregs from blood. The receptor source for this set is a man aged 25 to 40 with type 1 diabetes.

The V and J genes are TRBV6-1 and TRBJ1-2; TRBD1 agrees at 9 bases. Germline V gene data show CDR1 as MNHNS and CDR2 as SASEGT. The CDR3 is made up of 13 amino acids. J lost 4 bases, V lost 6 bases, and 3 bases had no gene match. This chain's CDR3 is CASRGTGLYGYTF. The DNA for the CDR3 is TGTGCCAGCAGGGGGACAGGGCTCTATGGCTACACCTTC.

The gene calls are TRBV28 and TRBJ2-1, with 8 bases matching TRBD2. In germline, CDR1 is MDHEN, CDR2 SYDVKM. Unmatched junction bases numbered 6, after V lost 7 bases and J lost 7 bases. The CDR3 runs 13 residues. In nucleotides, the CDR3 is TGTGCCAGCAATAAGCGGGAGAGTAATGAGCAGTTCTTC. This codes for CASNKRESNEQFF.

In nucleotides, the CDR3 is TGTGCCAGCAGCCAAGATCTATTCCGCACAGATACGCAGTATTTT. This sequence encodes CASSQDLFRTDTQYF. V usage is TRBV14 and J usage is TRBJ2-3, with D hard to call. The V gene's germline CDR1 is SGHDN and CDR2 FVKESK. This CDR3 comprises 15 residues. Between the trimmed V and J ends, which lost 0 bases and 1 base, there was a span of 8 bases.

This chain connects TRBV30 to TRBJ2-1, with 9 positions matching TRBD2. Germline lookup yields CDR1 GTSNPN and CDR2 SVGIG (reference sequence). The CDR3 is 14 residues long. Trimming at V came to 4 bases and at J to 0 bases, leaving 1 base not matched to a gene. The CDR3 loop is CAWKAGGSYNEQFF. In DNA form, the CDR3 reads TGTGCCTGGAAAGCGGGGGGCTCCTACAATGAGCAGTTCTTC.

This clone has just a few counts. V gene TRBV11-2 combines with J gene TRBJ1-1; TRBD1 is a possible D gene (5 bases). Germline V lookup: CDR1 SGHAT, CDR2 FQNNGV. Trimming left V 1 base short and J 5 bases short, with 8 bases between. The CDR3 spans 13 residues. The CDR3 DNA reads as TGTGCCAGCAGCTTAGTGGAGGGGACTGAAGCTTTCTTT. Its protein product is CASSLVEGTEAFF.

This chain connects TRBV6-5 to TRBJ2-5, with D possibly being TRBD2 (6 bases). The tail of the sequence fits TRBJ2-7 better, so the J call may be wrong. CDR1 and CDR2 (germline): MNHEY, SVGAGI. The length of the CDR3 is 15 residues. The CDR3 nucleotides are TGTGCCAGCAGTTACCCAGTAGGAGGGTACTACGAGCAGTACTTC. Protein: CASSYPVGGYYEQYF.

This clone showed up just a few times. The chain uses TRBV5-4 and TRBJ2-3, with 11 bases matching TRBD1. CDR1 is SGHNT and CDR2 is YYREEE in the germline V gene (reference sequence). The CDR3 has 17 amino acids. Losses at the gene ends were 2 bases for V and 2 bases for J; bases not matched to a gene: 7. In DNA form, the CDR3 reads TGTGCCAGCAGCTTCACCCGGGACAGGGGGTTCACAGATACGCAGTATTTT. Translation gives CASSFTRDRGFTDTQYF. Together with reference TRBV5-4 and TRBJ2-3, the CDR3 gives the full variable domain: ETGVTQSPTHLIKTRGQQVTLRCSSQSGHNTVSWYQQALGQGPQFIFQYYREEENGRGNFPPRFSGLQFPNYSSELNVNALELDDSALYLCASSFTRDRGFTDTQYFGPGTRLTVL.

V gene TRBV6-5 combines with J gene TRBJ2-2, with a tentative D call TRBD1 (7 bases). The CDR3 is 16 residues long. Trimming took off 1 base at V and 6 bases at J, with 15 bases between the two ends. CDR1 and CDR2 from the germline V gene are MNHEY and SVGAGI. The CDR3, as DNA: TGTGCCAGCAGTTACTTATTGACAGGGAGGTCCGGGGAGCTGTTTTTT. Its protein product is CASSYLLTGRSGELFF.

V and J are TRBV5-4 and TRBJ2-3; TRBD2 is a possible D gene (5 bases). This CDR3 region has 14 residues. Trimming pared 3 bases from V and 1 base from J, leaving 9 bases between. Germline lookup yields CDR1 SGHNT and CDR2 YYREEE (reference sequence). CDR3 DNA sequence: TGTGCCAGCAGCTCTTTTAGCGGCACAGATACGCAGTATTTT. Translating gives CASSSFSGTDTQYF.

In its sample, this clone was seen a few times. The chain carries TRBV7-8 and TRBJ2-2; possibly TRBD2 for D (6 bases). Germline loops: CDR1 SGHVS, CDR2 FQNEAQ. The V end was cut by 4 bases, the J end by 5 bases, with 14 bases between. The CDR3 length is 15 residues. CDR3 sequence: CASSSERRETGELFF. CDR3 nucleotide sequence: TGTGCCAGCAGCTCAGAACGACGGGAGACCGGGGAGCTGTTTTTT.

The chain couples TRBV6-6 to TRBJ2-5, with unresolved D. V shed 5 bases and J shed 2 bases, with 12 bases lying between them. CDR1 and CDR2 (germline): MNHNY, SVGAGI (reference sequence). The CDR3 is 14 amino acids. The CDR3 coding sequence is TGTGCCAGCAGTCCCCTTTACGGGCAAGAGACCCAGTACTTC. Amino acid sequence: CASSPLYGQETQYF.

The chain combines TRBV6-1 with TRBJ2-7, with TRBD1 as a possible D gene (5 bases). The CDR3 is 15 residues long. V lost 5 bases and J 3 bases, leaving 17 bases between the germline ends. Germline CDR1 and CDR2: MNHNS and SASEGT. The CDR3: CASSTQGWQGYEQYF. The CDR3 DNA reads TGTGCCAGCAGTACCCAGGGATGGCAGGGCTACGAGCAGTACTTC.

This chain links TRBV28 with TRBJ1-6; D is possibly TRBD1 (6 bases). Germline CDR1 MDHEN, CDR2 SYDVKM. The CDR3 loop spans 18 amino acids. V dropped 7 bases and J dropped 2 bases, with 21 bases sitting between them. CDR3 nucleotides: TGTGCCAGCAACCCGATCACCCCGGGGGGCGCCTATAATTCACCCCTCCACTTT. It encodes CASNPITPGGAYNSPLHF.

The chain is built from TRBV19 and TRBJ2-3; a weak D match, TRBD2 (6 bases). The V and J ends lost 3 bases and 4 bases respectively, with 17 bases between them. CDR3 length: 16 amino acids. CDR1 is LNHDA, CDR2 SQIVND, per germline (reference sequence). CDR3 in amino acids: CASSISAGSVPDTQYF. As DNA, the CDR3 is TGTGCCAGTAGTATCTCAGCGGGCAGTGTACCAGATACGCAGTATTTT.

This clone was detected a few times. The J gene is TRBJ1-4, the V gene TRBV10-3; D remains unclear. V was trimmed by 9 bases and J by 2 bases, leaving 13 bases between them. CDR3 length equals 14 residues. The germline V gene encodes CDR1 ENHRY and CDR2 SYGVKD. The CDR3 here is CAIGPGGTNEKLFF. As DNA, the CDR3 is TGTGCCATAGGCCCTGGAGGGACTAATGAAAAACTGTTTTTT.